The subject of this entry is one TCR beta chain. The antigen remains unidentified. The CDR3 end shows no conserved phenylalanine or tryptophan, and so a read error is likely. Naive CD4+ T cells were purified with Tregs depleted by CD25. The germline V and J ends were trimmed by 3 bases and 6 bases, with 12 bases remaining between them. This CDR3 comprises 14 residues. Germline V gives CDR1 SGHVS, CDR2 FNYEAQ. Study-level points and caveats: Whole repertoires were not studied in the larger cohort, only one V-J beta rearrangement.

TCRdb re-called the 5' RACE reads with MiXCR, one entry per CDR3 protein. The sample records 5,600 or so distinct CDR3 sequences, 50% to 60% being singletons. The TCR comes from a female donor with breast cancer. The sample taken for sequencing was naive CD4+ T cells sorted from blood. The sample's subset: naive CD4+ T cells, CD4+CD45RA+CD25-. The genes are TRBV7-6 and TRBJ1-5; no definite D call. CDR3 amino acids: CASSFEGWGQPQHL. The CDR3 DNA follows: TGTGCCAGCAGCTTCGAAGGGTGGGGTCAGCCCCAGCATCTT.